The sequence of this T cell receptor beta chain was determined in a study of blood T cell repertoires in COVID-19. Background on the study: Acute and convalescent COVID-19 specimens originated in the United States, Italy and Spain.

In germline, CDR1 is KGHSH, CDR2 LQKENI. Trimming removed 3 bases at V and 9 bases at J, with 12 bases between. The CDR3 loop spans 13 amino acids. Authors' processing steps: Scientists estimated how many nucleated cells there were by amplifying reference gene primers. Some clones are missing from TCRdb's copy, which holds only in-frame ones; the method was immunoSEQ multiplex PCR. That table gives V, J and clone size, and the DNA gave D and trimming. The sample carries around 300,000 clones, 75% to 90% recorded once. This clone was seen only a few times. The genes are TRBV18 and TRBJ2-1; D remains ambiguous. Input material: PBMCs or T cells enriched from blood (not recorded which). The receptor's source is a woman in her forties or fifties who had recovered from COVID-19. CDR3 DNA: TGTGCCAGCTCACCGAGCGCCGCCAGTGAGCAGTTCTTC. This translates into CASSPSAASEQFF.